This note documents a single TCR beta chain sequence. The antigen is undetermined. Running of the v3.0 immunoSEQ assay took place at survey level. Sequencing of each sample targeted about 40,000-50,000 T-cell genomes. TCRdb's table, derived via immunoSEQ multiplex PCR, lists solely in-frame clones and lacks some. The repertoire holds tens of thousands of clones, with roughly 80% as singletons. CDR3 length: 15 residues. Germline CDR1 is SGHAT and CDR2 is FQNNGV. J lost 4 bases, V lost 0 bases, and 4 bases had no gene match. The data are from a study of long-term antiretroviral therapy in people with HIV. Study outcomes and limitations: Repertoires looked antigen-experienced, with only a slight naive shift after ART. Blood was collected between the mid-2000s and the late 2010s, possibly under older ART regimens.

The TCR originated in a man younger than 30 with HIV. The chain couples TRBV11-2 to TRBJ2-7, with 9 bases fitting TRBD2. Specimen: unsorted PBMCs, collected 1.5 years after starting antiretroviral therapy. The DNA of the CDR3 is TGTGCCAGCAGCTTAGAGGGACTAGCCACGTACGAGCAGTACTTC. This codes for CASSLEGLATYEQYF.